This T cell receptor beta chain came from a study of shared clonotypes between healthy human individuals. Germline-derived CDR1 and CDR2 are SQVTM and ANQGSEA. After removal of 7 bases from V and 4 bases from J, the junction contained 14 bases not matched to a gene. This CDR3 is 15 amino acids long. Assay used: immunoSEQ multiplex PCR; TCRdb lists only in-frame clones, some missing. This sample has around 2.5 million clones, with over 85% found just once. V gene TRBV29-1 combines with J gene TRBJ2-3; TRBD1 matches at 7 bases. The sample was naive CD4+ T cells from PBMCs. Subset: CD45RA+ positively selected. This TCR was sampled from a man younger than 35 in good health. Some clones in this sample may be carry-over from other donors' samples. CDR3 in amino acids: CSATRSTGAADTQYF. CDR3 in DNA: TGCAGCGCTACACGATCTACAGGGGCGGCAGATACGCAGTATTTT.